These 11 T cell receptor beta chains came from one sample sequenced in a study of response to subunit inactivated influenza vaccine. TCRdb used MiXCR to reprocess the RT-PCR reads, holding one entry per CDR3 protein. The sample shows about 570,000 distinct CDR3 sequences, around 11% of them seen only once. The same data also went into a second study, on T cells expressing NK-cell markers. That publication notes: The authors generated TCR beta cDNA through 5'RACE template switching with UMIs.

The source was PBMCs from blood, collected on the day of vaccination. The source is a middle-aged man who received an inactivated influenza vaccine.

In its sample, this clonotype was seen many times. The chain employs TRBV5-1 and TRBJ2-4; TRBD2 is a possible D gene (6 bases). Trimming took 0 bases from V and 6 from J, leaving 13 bases between them. Per germline, CDR1 SGHRS and CDR2 YFSETQ. This CDR3 region has 15 residues. CDR3 DNA sequence: TGCGCCAGCAGCTTGGATGGGGGGAACCCAAACATTCAGTACTTC. Residues: CASSLDGGNPNIQYF.

This clonotype was detected ten times or more. The chain carries TRBV5-1 and TRBJ2-1, with TRBD2 matching 8 bases. CDR3 length: 19 residues. V shed 6 bases and J 0 bases; nucleotides not matched to a gene: 17. CDR1 and CDR2 (germline): SGHRS, YFSETQ. CDR3 nucleotide sequence: TGCGCCAGCACCAAAGGACTAGCACCTTTAAGGAGCTCCTACAATGAGCAGTTCTTC. Protein: CASTKGLAPLRSSYNEQFF.

This clonotype was seen many times. J is TRBJ2-5 and V is TRBV11-2; 7 bases line up with TRBD1. The CDR3 spans 15 residues. Per germline, CDR1 SGHAT and CDR2 FQNNGV. V shed 5 bases, J shed 1 base, and the junction held 7 bases outside the gene matches. The CDR3 sequence: CASSLRQGGQETQYF. The CDR3 nucleotides read TGTGCCAGCAGCCTAAGACAGGGCGGCCAAGAGACCCAGTACTTC.

This clonotype was detected a few times. The J gene is TRBJ2-1, the V gene TRBV12-3 or TRBV12-4; 15 bases agree with TRBD2. CDR3 size: 16 residues. Losses at the gene ends were 3 bases for V and 7 bases for J; bases not matched to a gene: 4. Here the CDR3 reads CASSLGLAGGSNEQFF. In nucleotides, the CDR3 is TGTGCCAGCAGTTTGGGACTAGCGGGAGGATCGAATGAGCAGTTCTTC.

This clonotype was recorded many times. This chain links TRBV6-1 with TRBJ2-1, with unresolved D. V lost 2 bases and J 7 bases, leaving 15 bases between the germline ends. Germline CDR1 reads MNHNS; CDR2 reads SASEGT. The CDR3 loop spans 15 amino acids. The DNA for the CDR3 is TGTGCCAGCAGTGAAATACTTTCCGCACCGAATGAGCAGTTCTTC. Its translation: CASSEILSAPNEQFF.

This clonotype was seen only a few times. The gene calls are TRBV28 and TRBJ2-1; tentative D call: TRBD1 (5 bases). Trimming pared 5 bases from V and 12 bases from J, leaving 17 bases between. The CDR3 is 13 amino acids. The germline V gene encodes CDR1 MDHEN and CDR2 SYDVKM. The CDR3, as DNA: TGTGCCAGCAGTCCAAGGGGTGGTTCGGGGCAGTTCTTC. Its protein is CASSPRGGSGQFF.

V is TRBV7-2 and J is TRBJ2-1; 10 bases align to TRBD2. Germline V CDR1 and CDR2: SGHTA, FQGNSA. V was pared by 1 base and J by 6 bases, with 6 bases of the junction left unmatched. This CDR3 is 16 amino acids long. The CDR3 is CASSLVRLAGSNEQFF. In DNA, the CDR3 is TGTGCCAGCAGCTTAGTTAGACTAGCGGGCAGCAATGAGCAGTTCTTC.

This clonotype appeared a few times. The chain carries TRBV5-1 and TRBJ2-1; D unresolved. V was cut by 3 bases and J by 8 bases, with 12 bases left in between. The CDR3 spans 13 residues. CDR1 and CDR2 from the germline V gene are SGHRS and YFSETQ. This chain's CDR3 is CASSSGGVDEQFF. For the CDR3, the DNA is TGCGCCAGCAGCTCCGGTGGGGTGGATGAGCAGTTCTTC.

This clonotype was found a few times. The J gene is TRBJ1-4, the V gene TRBV27; D gene ambiguous. The germline V and J ends were trimmed by 6 bases and 5 bases, with 10 bases remaining between them. From germline, CDR1 is MNHEY and CDR2 SMNVEV (reference sequence). The CDR3 is made up of 13 amino acids. The CDR3 region has the DNA TGTGCCAGCAGACGAGCCGGGAATGAAAAACTGTTTTTT. Its translation: CASRRAGNEKLFF.

This clonotype was observed many times. CDR3 bases: TGTGCCAGCAGTTACTCGAAAGCTAGCGGGGACTACGAGCAGTACTTC. Translation gives CASSYSKASGDYEQYF. The chain couples TRBV6-5 to TRBJ2-7; TRBD2 agrees at 9 bases. With V trimmed by 0 bases and J by 3 bases, 6 bases remained unmatched. The CDR3 extends over 16 amino acids. Looked up from germline, CDR1 is MNHEY and CDR2 is SVGAGI.

The sample holds a few counts of this clonotype. The rearrangement links TRBV7-9 to TRBJ2-1; tentative D call: TRBD2 (6 bases). The V gene lost 1 base and the J gene lost 4 bases, with 17 bases spanning the gap. Germline loops: CDR1 SEHNR, CDR2 FQNEAQ (reference sequence). This CDR3 is built from 17 residues. The CDR3 region has the DNA TGTGCCAGCAGCTTAGTAGCCGCGGGGAAGGTGTACAATGAGCAGTTCTTC. Protein sequence: CASSLVAAGKVYNEQFF.